The 26 T cell receptor beta chains presented below share a single source sample, sequenced in a study of blood T cell repertoires in COVID-19. TCRdb's copy holds only in-frame clones and misses some; the assay was immunoSEQ multiplex PCR. The repertoire includes some 150,000 clones, 75% to 90% of them detected once, and approximately 2.3% sits in the top ten. Sequenced input: peripheral blood. Receptor source: a woman in her sixties or seventies with acute or convalescent COVID-19.

The sample holds one count of this clone. The chain couples TRBV7-6 to TRBJ1-1, with D perhaps TRBD1 (5 bases). V was cut by 5 bases and J by 1 base, with 8 bases left in between. The CDR3 sequence is 13 residues long. Germline CDR1 and CDR2: SGHVS and FNYEAQ. The chain's CDR3 is CASSRQRNTEAFF. The CDR3 DNA reads as TGTGCCAGCAGCCGACAGCGGAACACTGAAGCTTTCTTT. Complete variable domain (other parts from reference TRBV7-6 and TRBJ1-1): GAGVSQSPRYKVTKRGQDVALRCDPISGHVSLYWYRQALGQGPEFLTYFNYEAQQDKSGLPNDRFSAERPEGSISTLTIQRTEQRDSAMYRCASSRQRNTEAFFGQGTRLTVV.

The V and J genes are TRBV5-5 and TRBJ2-3, with D maybe TRBD2 (6 bases). This CDR3 comprises 15 residues. Trimming took off 4 bases at V and 1 base at J, with 13 bases between the two ends. Germline-derived CDR1 and CDR2 are SGHKS and YYEKEE (reference sequence). CDR3 loop: CASSPLSSGTDTQYF. DNA for the CDR3: TGTGCCAGCAGCCCGCTATCTAGCGGCACAGATACGCAGTATTTT.

The chain links TRBV10-3 to TRBJ2-7; the match to TRBD2 covers 7 bases. The CDR3 is 16 amino acids. Germline V gene data show CDR1 as ENHRY and CDR2 as SYGVKD. V shed 3 bases and J 0 bases; nucleotides not matched to a gene: 8. CDR3 DNA sequence: TGTGCCATCAGTGACCCAGGGCGGGGGAGCTCCTACGAGCAGTACGTC. This gives the protein CAISDPGRGSSYEQYV.

The CDR3, as DNA: TGTGCCAGCAGTTTTCCCCTGGCCTATGGCTACACCTTC. The encoded protein is CASSFPLAYGYTF. The genes are TRBV12-3 or TRBV12-4 and TRBJ1-2, with D unresolved. CDR3 length: 13 amino acids. Trimming stripped 3 bases from V and 4 bases from J, with 9 bases between.

The V call is TRBV5-1, the J call TRBJ1-1; the match to TRBD1 covers 11 bases. From germline, CDR1 is SGHRS and CDR2 YFSETQ. CDR3 length equals 16 residues. J was trimmed by 7 bases and V by 0 bases; bases with no gene match: 8. The chain's CDR3 is CASSLVGTGGNNEAFF. The DNA of the CDR3 is TGCGCCAGCAGCTTGGTAGGGACAGGGGGTAATAATGAAGCTTTCTTT.

V usage is TRBV2 and J usage is TRBJ1-5; D unresolved. This CDR3 has 15 amino acids. Germline V gene lookup returns CDR1 SNHLY and CDR2 FYNNEI. Trimming stripped 3 bases from V and 3 bases from J, with 12 bases between. DNA for the CDR3: TGTGCCAGCAGTGAGACCGGCAGGATCAATCAGCCCCAGCATTTT. This gives the protein CASSETGRINQPQHF.

The chain uses TRBV25-1 and TRBJ2-3; D may be TRBD1 (6 bases). The CDR3 loop spans 15 amino acids. V gave up 3 bases and J gave up 3 bases, with 13 bases separating them. CDR1 and CDR2 from the germline V gene are MGHDK and SYGVNS. The CDR3 DNA reads as TGTGCCAGCAGTGACGGGCACAGGGAGACAGATACGCAGTATTTT. It specifies CASSDGHRETDTQYF.

The chain joins TRBV27 to TRBJ1-1; 8 bases line up with TRBD1. Germline V gives CDR1 MNHEY, CDR2 SMNVEV (reference sequence). This CDR3 spans 15 amino acids. V shed 5 bases, J shed 4 bases, and the junction held 9 bases outside the gene matches. The CDR3 DNA reads TGTGCCAGCAGTCCTGACAGGGGTAAGGGCACTGAAGCTTTCTTT. Protein: CASSPDRGKGTEAFF.

This clone appeared a single time. The CDR3 protein is CASRRGPNEKLFF. The CDR3 nucleotides read TGTGCCAGCAGGCGTGGGCCCAATGAAAAACTGTTTTTT. The chain combines TRBV2 with TRBJ1-4; the D is unclear. This CDR3 comprises 13 residues. V lost 6 bases and J 5 bases, leaving 10 bases between the germline ends. Germline-derived CDR1 and CDR2 are SNHLY and FYNNEI.

This chain links TRBV10-3 with TRBJ1-1, with D tentatively TRBD1 (5 bases). CDR1 is ENHRY, CDR2 SYGVKD, per germline. The CDR3 extends over 13 amino acids. V dropped 7 bases and J dropped 6 bases, with 15 bases sitting between them. The CDR3 coding sequence is TGTGCCATCACCTCCCAGGGTGGGGCTGAAGCTTTCTTT. This sequence encodes CAITSQGGAEAFF.

The chain couples TRBV20-1 to TRBJ2-5; D is unclear. Germline values: CDR1 DFQATT, CDR2 SNEGSKA (reference sequence). V shed 4 bases and J shed 5 bases, with 8 bases lying between them. CDR3 length equals 11 residues. The CDR3 reads CSANPGETQYF. The CDR3 bases are TGCAGTGCTAATCCCGGGGAGACCCAGTACTTC.

V gene TRBV2 combines with J gene TRBJ2-5, with 8 nucleotides matching TRBD1. The CDR3 covers 15 residues. The junction had 8 bases not matched to a gene; V was cut back by 2 bases and J by 6 bases. Germline V gene sequence: CDR1 SNHLY, CDR2 FYNNEI. DNA of the CDR3: TGTGCCAGCAGTGAAATGGGGACAGGATTAAAGACCCAGTACTTC. It yields the protein CASSEMGTGLKTQYF.

This clone turned up a few times. This chain links TRBV28 with TRBJ1-2; D remains ambiguous. V shed 7 bases and J shed 2 bases, with 17 bases lying between them. Germline CDR1 reads MDHEN; CDR2 reads SYDVKM. This CDR3 has 15 amino acids. CDR3 coding DNA: TGTGCCAGCACTCCTGCCGAGCGACCAAACTATGGCTACACCTTC. As protein: CASTPAERPNYGYTF.

This clone was recorded only once. The V call is TRBV7-8, the J call TRBJ1-5; tentative D call: TRBD1 (5 bases). Between the trimmed V and J ends, which lost 1 base and 9 bases, there was a span of 10 bases. This CDR3 has 13 amino acids. Germline CDR1 is SGHVS and CDR2 is FQNEAQ. As DNA, the CDR3 is TGTGCCAGCAGCTTAGTGTCAGGGTCGCCCCAGCATTTT. Translated: CASSLVSGSPQHF. The whole variable domain, remainder taken from reference TRBV7-8 and TRBJ1-5, is GAGVSQSPRYKVAKRGQDVALRCDPISGHVSLFWYQQALGQGPEFLTYFQNEAQLDKSGLPSDRFFAERPEGSVSTLKIQRTQQEDSAVYLCASSLVSGSPQHFGDGTRLSIL.

This chain connects TRBV2 to TRBJ2-7; TRBD1 agrees at 8 bases. Per germline, CDR1 SNHLY and CDR2 FYNNEI. The CDR3 length is 13 residues. The junction had 8 bases not matched to a gene; V was cut back by 4 bases and J by 9 bases. CDR3 sequence reads: CASSVTGGEMQYV. The CDR3 DNA sequence: TGTGCCAGCAGTGTTACAGGGGGTGAAATGCAGTACGTC.

This chain uses TRBV18 with TRBJ1-1; the D is unclear. Looked up from germline, CDR1 is KGHSH and CDR2 is LQKENI. Trimming took 1 base from V and 7 from J, leaving 13 bases between them. CDR3 length: 14 residues. CDR3 residues: CASSPLEGWVEAFF. For the CDR3, the DNA is TGTGCCAGCTCACCACTGGAGGGTTGGGTTGAAGCTTTCTTT.

This rearrangement joins TRBV5-5 to TRBJ2-5; 9 bases fit TRBD1. Germline V CDR1 and CDR2: SGHKS, YYEKEE (reference sequence). There are 16 residues in the CDR3. J gave up 5 bases and V 3 bases, and 11 bases lay outside the gene matches. CDR3 DNA: TGTGCCAGCAGCTCAGGGACAGGGATCAGTCAGGAGACCCAGTACTTC. Its translation is CASSSGTGISQETQYF.

The chain employs TRBV2 and TRBJ1-5; the match to TRBD1 covers 12 bases. Germline V lookup: CDR1 SNHLY, CDR2 FYNNEI. The junction had 19 bases not matched to a gene; V was cut back by 4 bases and J by 3 bases. CDR3 length: 21 residues. CDR3 in amino acids: CASSGSFGVRGQGAANQPQHF. DNA for the CDR3: TGTGCCAGCAGTGGAAGTTTCGGGGTAAGGGGACAGGGGGCGGCCAATCAGCCCCAGCATTTT. The whole variable domain, filled in from reference TRBV2 and TRBJ1-5, reads EPEVTQTPSHQVTQMGQEVILRCVPISNHLYFYWYRQILGQKVEFLVSFYNNEISEKSEIFDDQFSVERPDGSNFTLKIRSTKLEDSAMYFCASSGSFGVRGQGAANQPQHFGDGTRLSIL.

V gene TRBV7-9 combines with J gene TRBJ2-2; 7 bases align to TRBD2. Germline values: CDR1 SEHNR, CDR2 FQNEAQ (reference sequence). Trimming removed 7 bases from V and 1 base from J; junction bases left unmatched: 3. The CDR3 has 14 amino acids. In DNA, the CDR3 is TGTGCCAGCAAGGCTAGCGGGAACACCGGGGAGCTGTTTTTT. Its translation: CASKASGNTGELFF.

The genes are TRBV7-9 and TRBJ1-2; 10 bases match TRBD1. V was pared by 3 bases and J by 4 bases, with 5 bases of the junction left unmatched. There are 15 residues in the CDR3. CDR1 SEHNR and CDR2 FQNEAQ come from the germline V gene (reference sequence). For the CDR3, the DNA is TGTGCCAGCAGCTTTGACAGGGGGCTTACCTATGGCTACACCTTC. It codes for CASSFDRGLTYGYTF. The full variable domain, rest sourced from reference TRBV7-9 and TRBJ1-2, is DTGVSQNPRHKITKRGQNVTFRCDPISEHNRLYWYRQTLGQGPEFLTYFQNEAQLEKSRLLSDRFSAERPKGSFSTLEIQRTEQGDSAMYLCASSFDRGLTYGYTFGSGTRLTVV.

The chain has TRBV4-1 and TRBJ2-1; weak D call: TRBD2 (6 bases). The CDR3 has 15 residues. Germline V CDR1 and CDR2: MGHRA, YSYEKL. Trimming removed 7 bases from V and 9 bases from J, with 22 bases in between. The CDR3 here is CASTQTRRLEGEQFF. In nucleotides, the CDR3 is TGCGCCAGCACCCAGACTAGACGACTGGAGGGTGAGCAGTTCTTC.

V gene TRBV6-1 combines with J gene TRBJ1-6; 7 bases fit TRBD1. The CDR3 runs 17 residues. After removal of 0 bases from V and 4 bases from J, the junction contained 6 bases not matched to a gene. Per the germline V gene, CDR1 is MNHNS and CDR2 is SASEGT. CDR3 region: CASSEAPTGLYNSPLHF. CDR3 sequence (DNA): TGTGCCAGCAGTGAAGCTCCGACAGGGTTATATAATTCACCCCTCCACTTT.

The genes are TRBV4-3 and TRBJ2-1; TRBD1 matches at 7 bases. Germline values: CDR1 LGHNA, CDR2 YSLEER. Trimming removed 4 bases from V and 3 bases from J; junction bases left unmatched: 6. CDR3 length: 15 residues. CDR3 loop: CASSLATGYYNEQFF. DNA of the CDR3: TGCGCCAGCAGCCTCGCGACAGGGTACTACAATGAGCAGTTCTTC.

The gene calls are TRBV6-6 and TRBJ2-2, with D possibly being TRBD2 (5 bases). CDR1 and CDR2 from the germline V gene are MNHNY and SVGAGI (reference sequence). The CDR3 runs 15 residues. Trimming took off 6 bases at V and 1 base at J, with 12 bases between the two ends. The CDR3 spells CASSSLRGNTGELFF. In nucleotides, the CDR3 is TGTGCCAGCAGCTCCCTCCGGGGGAACACCGGGGAGCTGTTTTTT.

The genes are TRBV11-1 and TRBJ1-4; D uncertain. This CDR3 contains 11 residues. From germline, CDR1 is SGHAT and CDR2 FQDESV (reference sequence). V shed 5 bases and J shed 5 bases, with 3 bases lying between them. CDR3 DNA: TGTGCCAGCAGCCAGAATGAAAAACTGTTTTTT. Translating it yields CASSQNEKLFF.

This clone was seen a few times. The rearrangement uses TRBV7-7 and TRBJ2-3; TRBD1 agrees at 9 bases. This CDR3 region has 15 residues. Germline-derived CDR1 and CDR2 are SSHAT and FNYEAQ (reference sequence). The CDR3 here is CASAPGTGRADTQYF. Written as DNA, the CDR3 is TGTGCTAGCGCCCCCGGGACAGGGCGTGCAGATACGCAGTATTTT. Full variable domain (missing parts from reference TRBV7-7 and TRBJ2-3): GAGVSQSPRYKVTKRGQDVTLRCDPISSHATLYWYQQALGQGPEFLTYFNYEAQPDKSGLPSDRFSAERPEGSISTLTIQRTEQRDSAMYRCASAPGTGRADTQYFGPGTRLTVL.